The 25 T cell receptor beta chains presented below share a single source sample, sequenced in a study of blood T cell repertoires in COVID-19. Only in-frame clones appear in the TCRdb table, and some are missing; sequencing was by immunoSEQ multiplex PCR. This table has about 200,000 clones, around nine tenths appearing once. The specimen was peripheral blood. The receptors originated from a man between 18 and 35 years old with active or convalescent COVID-19.

The chain combines TRBV10-3 with TRBJ2-2; no reliable D call. Trimming removed 4 bases at V and 5 bases at J, with 8 bases between. The CDR3 consists of 13 residues. Germline assignment: CDR1 ENHRY and CDR2 SYGVKD. The CDR3 spells CAISGAATGELFF. CDR3 coding DNA: TGTGCCATCAGTGGGGCCGCTACCGGGGAGCTGTTTTTT.

V and J are TRBV5-6 and TRBJ1-2; the D gene is possibly TRBD1 (5 bases). The ends were cut back, 4 bases at V and 8 bases at J, with 18 bases in the middle. Germline lookup yields CDR1 SGHDT and CDR2 YYEEEE. The CDR3 has 14 amino acids. CDR3 nucleotides: TGTGCCAGCAGCCCCCCCTGGGACTCGGGCGGCTACACCTTC. Its protein is CASSPPWDSGGYTF.

This chain connects TRBV4-3 to TRBJ2-1, with 11 positions matching TRBD2. Germline values: CDR1 LGHNA, CDR2 YSLEER. V lost 3 bases, J lost 6 bases, and 7 bases stayed unmatched. This CDR3 comprises 16 residues. CDR3 DNA sequence: TGCGCCAGCAGCCATTCTATCGGACTAGCGGGCAATGAGCAGTTCTTC. It specifies CASSHSIGLAGNEQFF.

J is TRBJ1-1 and V is TRBV27, with no clear D. The ends were cut back, 3 bases at V and 1 base at J, with 9 bases in the middle. CDR1 MNHEY and CDR2 SMNVEV come from the germline V gene (reference sequence). The CDR3 has 14 residues. The CDR3 region has the DNA TGTGCCAGCAGTTTCGGGTTCAGGAACACTGAAGCTTTCTTT. It translates to CASSFGFRNTEAFF.

The sample holds a few counts of this clone. The V call is TRBV28, the J call TRBJ1-2; D is undetermined. The CDR3 consists of 13 residues. Germline V gives CDR1 MDHEN, CDR2 SYDVKM. The V end lost 6 bases, the J end lost 4 bases, and 12 bases lay between the germline ends. CDR3 DNA: TGTGCCAGCAGCTCCGGTGTCGGCTATGGCTACACCTTC. This codes for CASSSGVGYGYTF.

This chain connects TRBV5-1 to TRBJ1-3, with D possibly matching TRBD1 (5 bases). Trimming removed 2 bases from V and 0 bases from J, with 15 bases in between. CDR3 length: 17 residues. Per germline, CDR1 SGHRS and CDR2 YFSETQ. As DNA, the CDR3 is TGCGCCAGCAGCTTCGTGGAACCAGGGTACTCTGGAAACACCATATATTTT. This gives the protein CASSFVEPGYSGNTIYF.

This clone was detected only a few times. The chain combines TRBV6-4 with TRBJ1-1, with TRBD1 identical over 9 bases. The CDR3 covers 18 residues. Per germline, CDR1 MRHNA and CDR2 SNTAGT. The V and J ends lost 4 bases and 0 bases, in that order; junction bases with no gene match: 12. CDR3 protein: CASSGMTGTGYVNTEAFF. Written as DNA, the CDR3 is TGTGCCAGCAGTGGAATGACCGGGACAGGGTACGTGAACACTGAAGCTTTCTTT.

This rearrangement joins TRBV10-3 to TRBJ2-5; 10 positions agree with TRBD2. Germline loops: CDR1 ENHRY, CDR2 SYGVKD. V shed 2 bases and J 4 bases; nucleotides not matched to a gene: 4. This CDR3 has 15 amino acids. In DNA form, the CDR3 reads TGTGCCATCAGTGAGACTAGCGGGGCGGGAGAGACCCAGTACTTC. It translates to CAISETSGAGETQYF.

The chain has TRBV15 and TRBJ2-7; a weak D match, TRBD2 (6 bases). Trimming shortened V by 4 bases and J by 3 bases, and 16 bases separated the two germline ends. Per germline, CDR1 LNHNV and CDR2 YYDKDF (reference sequence). This CDR3 contains 15 residues. CDR3 bases: TGTGCCACCAGCAACAATTGGGGGGAAATCTACGAGCAGTACTTC. Its translation is CATSNNWGEIYEQYF.

The chain couples TRBV4-2 to TRBJ1-4; weak D call: TRBD1 (6 bases). The CDR3 covers 15 residues. Trimming pared 4 bases from V and 3 bases from J, leaving 12 bases between. Looked up from germline, CDR1 is LGHNA and CDR2 is YNFKEQ. Here the CDR3 DNA reads TGTGCCAGCAGCCCCGGGAGGGGGTCTAATGAAAAACTGTTTTTT. Amino acid sequence: CASSPGRGSNEKLFF.

The chain joins TRBV9 to TRBJ2-7; TRBD1 agrees at 7 bases. V shed 4 bases, J shed 3 bases, and the junction held 10 bases outside the gene matches. The CDR3 is made up of 15 amino acids. Germline V gives CDR1 SGDLS, CDR2 YYNGEE. The CDR3 nucleotides read TGTGCCAGCAGCCCCCAGGGGGAGTCATACTACGAGCAGTACTTC. Translating gives CASSPQGESYYEQYF.

The gene calls are TRBV10-3 and TRBJ2-5; 16 bases agree with TRBD2. V gave up 3 bases and J gave up 5 bases; unmatched junction bases: 3. From germline, CDR1 is ENHRY and CDR2 SYGVKD. The CDR3 covers 16 residues. CDR3 sequence (DNA): TGTGCCATCAGTGAACCGGGACTAGCGGGAGGGGAGACCCAGTACTTC. It codes for CAISEPGLAGGETQYF.

The chain couples TRBV27 to TRBJ2-1; D gene uncertain. V lost 0 bases and J lost 10, with 13 bases in between. This CDR3 contains 14 residues. Germline lookup yields CDR1 MNHEY and CDR2 SMNVEV (reference sequence). The chain's CDR3 is CASSLSSGLGEQFF. CDR3 in DNA: TGTGCCAGCAGTTTATCGTCAGGCCTTGGGGAGCAGTTCTTC.

The V and J genes are TRBV6-1 and TRBJ2-3; 10 positions agree with TRBD1. V shed 3 bases, J shed 4 bases, and the junction held 7 bases outside the gene matches. This CDR3 spans 16 amino acids. The germline gives CDR1 MNHNS, CDR2 SASEGT. The CDR3 sequence: CASSDPGQGKADTQYF. CDR3 DNA sequence: TGTGCCAGCAGTGACCCGGGACAGGGGAAGGCAGATACGCAGTATTTT.

At least ten counts were recorded for this clone. V usage is TRBV28 and J usage is TRBJ1-1; D gene unclear. The ends were cut back, 2 bases at V and 3 bases at J, with 16 bases in the middle. CDR1 and CDR2 (germline): MDHEN, SYDVKM. This CDR3 has 16 amino acids. CDR3 bases: TGTGCCAGCAGTTTAGAGTTTCGGGGTCGGGACACTGAAGCTTTCTTT. Translation gives CASSLEFRGRDTEAFF.

This clone was seen a single time. The chain carries TRBV25-1 and TRBJ1-4; tentative D call: TRBD1 (5 bases). CDR3 length equals 15 residues. Germline CDR1 is MGHDK and CDR2 is SYGVNS. V was pared by 2 bases and J by 4 bases, with 11 bases between. The CDR3 bases are TGTGCCAGCAGTGAAAACACAGGAAATAATGAAAAACTGTTTTTT. It specifies CASSENTGNNEKLFF.

This clone showed up many times. This chain connects TRBV24-1 to TRBJ2-3; D might be TRBD1 (6 bases). V was cut by 5 bases and J by 6 bases, with 14 bases left in between. The CDR3 has 14 amino acids. The germline V gene has CDR1 KGHDR and CDR2 SFDVKD. In nucleotides, the CDR3 is TGTGCCACCAGTGTGGCAGGGACATGGGATACGCAGTATTTT. Protein: CATSVAGTWDTQYF.

The V and J genes are TRBV11-2 and TRBJ1-4; 7 bases line up with TRBD1. The V and J ends lost 5 bases and 8 bases, in that order; junction bases with no gene match: 8. CDR1 SGHAT and CDR2 FQNNGV come from the germline V gene. The CDR3 is 14 amino acids. In nucleotides, the CDR3 is TGTGCCAGCAGCACCCTACAGGGGAAGGAAAAACTGTTTTTT. It is translated as CASSTLQGKEKLFF.

This clone has a handful of counts. The chain couples TRBV19 to TRBJ1-2; 7 bases are shared with TRBD1. The CDR3 loop spans 13 amino acids. V lost 7 bases to trimming and J lost 5 bases; unmatched junction nucleotides: 7. Germline-derived CDR1 and CDR2 are LNHDA and SQIVND (reference sequence). The CDR3 coding sequence is TGTGCCAGTATCGATATGACAGGGTATGGCTACACCTTC. It yields the protein CASIDMTGYGYTF.

This clone was recorded once. Written as DNA, the CDR3 is TGTGCCAGCAGTAAATCGACAGGGGGCGAGTATGGCTACACCTTC. As protein: CASSKSTGGEYGYTF. The chain is built from TRBV28 and TRBJ1-2; 10 bases fit TRBD1. The CDR3 runs 15 residues. After removal of 5 bases from V and 5 bases from J, the junction contained 8 bases not matched to a gene. CDR1 is MDHEN and CDR2 is SYDVKM in the germline V gene.

The chain combines TRBV19 with TRBJ1-6; D gene unclear. V gave up 6 bases and J gave up 0 bases, with 6 bases separating them. Germline V lookup: CDR1 LNHDA, CDR2 SQIVND (reference sequence). The CDR3 has 14 residues. The CDR3 protein is CASSPSSYNSPLHF. The DNA of the CDR3 is TGTGCCAGTAGCCCGAGCTCCTATAATTCACCCCTCCACTTT.

A single count supports this clone. The CDR3 nucleotides read TGTGCCAGCAGCCGACTAGCGATAGAGCAGTTCTTC. It codes for CASSRLAIEQFF. V gene TRBV12-3 or TRBV12-4 combines with J gene TRBJ2-1; TRBD2 matches at 8 bases. The V and J ends lost 6 bases and 10 bases, in that order; junction bases with no gene match: 5. The CDR3 totals 12 residues.

V is TRBV19 and J is TRBJ2-6, with 7 bases matching TRBD1. Germline lookup yields CDR1 LNHDA and CDR2 SQIVND (reference sequence). Trimming took 8 bases from V and 0 from J; bases not matched to a gene: 13. The CDR3 length is 18 residues. Here the CDR3 reads CASLDHRGGNSGANVLTF. The CDR3 coding sequence is TGTGCCAGTCTGGACCACAGGGGTGGCAACTCTGGGGCCAACGTCCTGACTTTC.

This rearrangement joins TRBV6-2 or TRBV6-3 to TRBJ2-2, with D possibly matching TRBD2 (5 bases). CDR3 size: 13 residues. CDR1 and CDR2 from the germline V gene are MNHEY and SVGEGT. Trimming removed 3 bases from V and 7 bases from J, with 9 bases in between. The CDR3 region has the DNA TGTGCCAGCAGTTATGGCGGGTTCGGGGAGCTGTTTTTT. Translation: CASSYGGFGELFF.

The V call is TRBV2, the J call TRBJ2-1; D not resolved. This CDR3 is 11 amino acids long. The V end lost 1 base, the J end lost 13 bases, and 8 bases lay between the germline ends. Per germline, CDR1 SNHLY and CDR2 FYNNEI. The CDR3 DNA reads as TGTGCCAGCAGTGAAGTGATAGAACAGTTCTTC. It is translated as CASSEVIEQFF.